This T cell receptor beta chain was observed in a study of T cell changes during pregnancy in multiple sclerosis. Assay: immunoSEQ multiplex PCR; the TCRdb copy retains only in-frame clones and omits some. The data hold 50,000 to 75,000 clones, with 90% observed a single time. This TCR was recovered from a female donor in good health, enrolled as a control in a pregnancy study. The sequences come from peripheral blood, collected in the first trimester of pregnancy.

CDR3 coding DNA: TGTGCCAGCAGCCAAGAAGCTGGTGAGGCTTTCTTT. Protein sequence: CASSQEAGEAFF. This chain links TRBV4-2 with TRBJ1-1, with no clear D. This CDR3 is built from 12 residues. V lost 0 bases and J 11 bases, leaving 10 bases between the germline ends. In germline, CDR1 is LGHNA, CDR2 YNFKEQ.